This TCR beta chain was identified in a study of T cells in Graves' hyperthyroidism and ophthalmopathy. Turning to the study itself: The blood sample was taken at first diagnosis, before treatment began. Study-wide points: In validation, the model predicted ophthalmopathy. These predictions came a median approximately six months before onset.

V shed 0 bases and J shed 3 bases, with 15 bases lying between them. Germline CDR1 reads DFQATT; CDR2 reads SNEGSKA (reference sequence). The CDR3 is 15 residues long. Over 18 months, lack of ophthalmopathy progression marked Graves' hyperthyroidism as stable. Hyperthyroidism had been newly diagnosed in patients aged 18 to 65, and its duration was under 2 months. This clonotype occurred a few times. Antigen specificity is unknown. Amplification of TCR beta CDR3 regions was performed using RNA transcripts as template. First-round RT-PCR targeting the TCR CDR3 was performed with the HTBI primer set. TCRdb passed the multiplex PCR reads through MiXCR, listing each CDR3 protein once. The top ten clones hold less than 20% of a sample with fewer than 850,000 distinct CDR3 sequences, 15% to 20% of them seen once.

The chain couples TRBV20-1 to TRBJ2-7; perhaps TRBD2 as D (5 bases). The sample consisted of blood. This sequence was found in a man between 50 and 59 years old with Graves' hyperthyroidism. The CDR3 DNA reads TGCAGTGCTAGAGATTTCCGCAGGAGGAGCTACGAGCAGTACTTC. Translating gives CSARDFRRRSYEQYF.